This TCR beta chain is drawn from a study of technical replicates of blood from a few donors. The method was immunoSEQ multiplex PCR; TCRdb's version includes in-frame clones alone and lacks a portion of them. The sample has under 15,000 clones, roughly 80% seen once; the top ten hold about 14%. Germline V gene data show CDR1 as MDHEN and CDR2 as SYDVKM. The CDR3 is made up of 13 amino acids. V was clipped by 4 bases and J by 7 bases; unmatched bases: 3. This rearrangement joins TRBV28 to TRBJ1-2; 10 bases match TRBD1. This sequence was found in a human donor in good health. Sequenced: PBMCs. In nucleotides, the CDR3 is TGTGCCAGCAGTTCCGGACAGGGGGGTGGCTACACCTTC. Translated: CASSSGQGGGYTF.